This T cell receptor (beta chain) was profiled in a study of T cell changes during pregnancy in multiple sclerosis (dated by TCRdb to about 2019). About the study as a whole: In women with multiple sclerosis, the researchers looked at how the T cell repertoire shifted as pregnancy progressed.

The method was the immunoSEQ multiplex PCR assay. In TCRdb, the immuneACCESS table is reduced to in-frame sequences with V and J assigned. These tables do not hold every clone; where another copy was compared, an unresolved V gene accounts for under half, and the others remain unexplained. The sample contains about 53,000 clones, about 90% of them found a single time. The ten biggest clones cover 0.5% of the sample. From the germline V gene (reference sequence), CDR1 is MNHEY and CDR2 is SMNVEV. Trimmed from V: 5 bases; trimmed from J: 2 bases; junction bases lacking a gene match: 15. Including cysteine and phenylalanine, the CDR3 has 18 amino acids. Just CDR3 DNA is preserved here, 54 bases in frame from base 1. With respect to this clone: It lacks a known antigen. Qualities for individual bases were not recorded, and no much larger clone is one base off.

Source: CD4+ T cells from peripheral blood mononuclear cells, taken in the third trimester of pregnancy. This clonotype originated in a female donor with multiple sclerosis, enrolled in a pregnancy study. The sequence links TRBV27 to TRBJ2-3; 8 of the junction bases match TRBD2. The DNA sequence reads TGTGCCAGCAGTCCCCTTTCTAAGACTAGCGCGACCACAGATACGCAGTATTTT. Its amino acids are CASSPLSKTSATTDTQYF.